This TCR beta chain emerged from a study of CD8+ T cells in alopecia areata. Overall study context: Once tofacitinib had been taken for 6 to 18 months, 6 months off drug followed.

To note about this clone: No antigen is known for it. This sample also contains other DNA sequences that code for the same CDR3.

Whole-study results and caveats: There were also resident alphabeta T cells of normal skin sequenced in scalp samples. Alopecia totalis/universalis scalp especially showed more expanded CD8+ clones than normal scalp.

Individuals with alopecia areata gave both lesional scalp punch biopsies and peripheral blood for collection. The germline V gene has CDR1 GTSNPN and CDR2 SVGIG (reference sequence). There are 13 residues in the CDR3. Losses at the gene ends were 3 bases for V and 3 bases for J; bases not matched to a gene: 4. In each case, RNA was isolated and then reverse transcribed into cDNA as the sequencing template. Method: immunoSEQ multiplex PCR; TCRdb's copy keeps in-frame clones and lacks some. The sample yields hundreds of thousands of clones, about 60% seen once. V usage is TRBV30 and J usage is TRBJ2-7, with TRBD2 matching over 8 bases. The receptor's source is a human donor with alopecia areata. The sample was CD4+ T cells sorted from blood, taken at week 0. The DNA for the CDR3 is TGTGCCTGGAGAACCAGCGGGAGCTACGAGCAGTACTTC. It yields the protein CAWRTSGSYEQYF.